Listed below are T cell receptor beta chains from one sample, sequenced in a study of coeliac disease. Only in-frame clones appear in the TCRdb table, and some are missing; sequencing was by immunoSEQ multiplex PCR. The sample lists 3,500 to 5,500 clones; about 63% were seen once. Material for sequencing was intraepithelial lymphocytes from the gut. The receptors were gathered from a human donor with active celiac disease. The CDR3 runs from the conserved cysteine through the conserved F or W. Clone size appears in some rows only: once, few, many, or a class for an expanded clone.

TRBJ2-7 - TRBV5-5 CASSLRGPSSYEQYF
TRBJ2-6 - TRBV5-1 CASSFLSRVSGANVLTF
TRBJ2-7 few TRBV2 CACPPSGGASYEQYF
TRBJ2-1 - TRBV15 CATSRDVAGGREQFF
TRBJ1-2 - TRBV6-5 CASSYSKGRIGYTF
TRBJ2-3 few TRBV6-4 CARESGVPFSSTDTQYF
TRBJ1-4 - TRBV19 CASSPRTGESEKLFF
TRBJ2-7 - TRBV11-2 CASSPRGGQGGYEQYF
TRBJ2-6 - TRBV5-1 CASSLPGGTSSGANVLTF
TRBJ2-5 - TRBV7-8 CASSFPLGGAETQYF
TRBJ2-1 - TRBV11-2 CASSLPDYYNEQFF
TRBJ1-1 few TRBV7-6 CASSPGGANTEAFF
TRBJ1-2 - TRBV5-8 CASSLKETFGYTF
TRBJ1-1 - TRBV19 CASNREGDTEAFF
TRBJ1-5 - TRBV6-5 CASGWVGGQPQHF
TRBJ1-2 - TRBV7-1 CASSSDQGVSFGYTF
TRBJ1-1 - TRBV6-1 CASSGSPGVGNTEAFF
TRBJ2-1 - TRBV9 CASSVEGTDNEQFF
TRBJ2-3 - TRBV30 CAWSMGQGTDTQYF
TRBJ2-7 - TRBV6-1 CASSGDRYEQYF
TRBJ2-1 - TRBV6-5 CASSILAGGPPEQFF
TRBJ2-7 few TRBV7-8 CASSPADRGIYEQYF
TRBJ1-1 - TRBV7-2 CASSLQGPKNTEAFF
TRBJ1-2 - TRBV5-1 CASRRTGQITF
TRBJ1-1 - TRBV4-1 CASSQTVGGRGLFVTEAFF
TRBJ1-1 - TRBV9 CASSVGTTNTEAFF
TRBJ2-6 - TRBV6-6 CASRTIDRAGANVLTF
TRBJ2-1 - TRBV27 CASSTPYNEQFF
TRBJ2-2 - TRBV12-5 CASGKDNRYGGELFF
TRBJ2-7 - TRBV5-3 CASSLEESSYEQYF
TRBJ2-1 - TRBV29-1 CSVVGLAGGPNYNEQFF
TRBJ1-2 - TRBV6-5 CASSFGQVRYGYTF
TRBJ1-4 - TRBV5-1 CASSPAGRSEKLFF
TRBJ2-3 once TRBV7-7 CASSLSPSSTDTQYF
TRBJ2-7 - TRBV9 CASSAQGSGSYEQYF
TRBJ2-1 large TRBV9 CASSATSWDNEQFF
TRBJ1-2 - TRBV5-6 CASHRACFLRKYGYTF
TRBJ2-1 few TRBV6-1 CASSYIHEQFF
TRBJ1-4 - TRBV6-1 CASSEAPWGDRPEHEDNEKLFF
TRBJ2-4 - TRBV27 CASSPTLTWAGGAKNIQYF
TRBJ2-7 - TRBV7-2 CASSLGGAGGSYEQYF
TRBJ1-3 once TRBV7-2 CASSLRSDRAGNTIYF
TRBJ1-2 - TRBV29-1 CSVVGQGYGYTF
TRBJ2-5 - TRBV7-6 CASSLDRVETQYF
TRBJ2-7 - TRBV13 CASSARGDYEQYF
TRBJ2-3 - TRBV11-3 CASSNSGSSTDTQYF
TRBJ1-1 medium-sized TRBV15 CATSRETSRRNTEAFF
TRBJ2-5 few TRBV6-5 CASSYSPTGGEETQYF
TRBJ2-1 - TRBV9 CASSGTSGRKAYNEQFF
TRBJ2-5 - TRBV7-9 CASSQHSSERTQETQYF
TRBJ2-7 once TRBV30 CAWSVLQSYEQYF
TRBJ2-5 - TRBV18 CASSPNSGRETQYF